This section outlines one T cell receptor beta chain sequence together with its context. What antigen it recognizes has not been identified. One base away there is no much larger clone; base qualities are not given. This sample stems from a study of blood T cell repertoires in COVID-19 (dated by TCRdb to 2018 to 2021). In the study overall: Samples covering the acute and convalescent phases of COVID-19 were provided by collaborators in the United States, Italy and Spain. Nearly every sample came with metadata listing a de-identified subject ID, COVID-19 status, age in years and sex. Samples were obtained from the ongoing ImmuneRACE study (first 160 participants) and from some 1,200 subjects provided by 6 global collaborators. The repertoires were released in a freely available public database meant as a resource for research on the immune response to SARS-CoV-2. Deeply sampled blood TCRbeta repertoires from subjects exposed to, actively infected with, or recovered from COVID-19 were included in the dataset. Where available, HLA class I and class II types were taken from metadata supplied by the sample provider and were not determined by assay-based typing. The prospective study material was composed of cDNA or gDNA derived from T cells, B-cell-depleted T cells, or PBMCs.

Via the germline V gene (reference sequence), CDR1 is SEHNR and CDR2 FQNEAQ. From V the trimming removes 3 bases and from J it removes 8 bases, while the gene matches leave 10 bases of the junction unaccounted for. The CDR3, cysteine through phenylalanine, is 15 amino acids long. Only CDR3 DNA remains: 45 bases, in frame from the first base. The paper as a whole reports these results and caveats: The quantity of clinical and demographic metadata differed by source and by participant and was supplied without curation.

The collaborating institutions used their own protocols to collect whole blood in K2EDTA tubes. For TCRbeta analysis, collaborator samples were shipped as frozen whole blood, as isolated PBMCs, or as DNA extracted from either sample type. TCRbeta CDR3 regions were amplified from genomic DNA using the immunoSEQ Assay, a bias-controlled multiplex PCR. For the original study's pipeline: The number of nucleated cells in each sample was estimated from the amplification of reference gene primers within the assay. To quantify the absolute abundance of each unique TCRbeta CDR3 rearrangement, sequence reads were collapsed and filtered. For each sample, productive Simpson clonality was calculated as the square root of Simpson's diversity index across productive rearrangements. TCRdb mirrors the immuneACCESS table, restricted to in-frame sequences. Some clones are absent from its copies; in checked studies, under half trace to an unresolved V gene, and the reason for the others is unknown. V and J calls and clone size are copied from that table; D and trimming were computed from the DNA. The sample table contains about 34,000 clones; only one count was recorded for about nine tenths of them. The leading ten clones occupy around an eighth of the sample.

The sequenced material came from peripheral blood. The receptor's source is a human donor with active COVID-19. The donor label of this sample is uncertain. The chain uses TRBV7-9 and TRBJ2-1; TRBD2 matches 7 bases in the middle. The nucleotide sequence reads TGTGCCAGCAGCTTGGGTCTAGCGGTATCTCATGAGCAGTTCTTC. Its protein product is CASSLGLAVSHEQFF. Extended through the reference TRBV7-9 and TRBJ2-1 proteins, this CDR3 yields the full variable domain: DTGVSQNPRHKITKRGQNVTFRCDPISEHNRLYWYRQTLGQGPEFLTYFQNEAQLEKSRLLSDRFSAERPKGSFSTLEIQRTEQGDSAMYLCASSLGLAVSHEQFFGPGTRLTVL.